This TCR beta chain was identified during a study of T cells in Graves' hyperthyroidism and ophthalmopathy (dated by TCRdb to about 2019). Context from the whole study: Peripheral blood samples were taken at the time of initial diagnosis, prior to any treatment. A discovery cohort of roughly 100 patients, roughly 40 with Graves' ophthalmopathy and more than 55 with stable Graves' hyperthyroidism, was used to find distinguishing TCR V-J signatures. An independent validation cohort of 18 to 20 hyperthyroidism patients and 15 or so patients who later progressed to ophthalmopathy tested prospective prediction of ophthalmopathy. For training and testing, the 100 patients in the discovery cohort were randomly divided in a 7:3 ratio. In more than 5 Graves' hyperthyroidism patients, the study also compared T-cell repertoires from thyroid tissue with T-cell repertoires from blood. After blood sampling, hyperthyroidism patients were treated with methimazole at a starting dose of 30 mg daily, and ophthalmopathy patients were treated with high-dose intravenous methylprednisolone. The paper reports TCR Vbeta CDR3 sequencing of 130 to 150 peripheral blood samples: 40 to 45 ophthalmopathy, roughly 74 hyperthyroidism and approximately 17 progressor patients. Overall results and qualifications from the work: In validation, the model predicted progression to ophthalmopathy with roughly 66% sensitivity and 72% to 85% specificity, a median of 6.5 months before onset. Ophthalmopathy was separated from stable hyperthyroidism by a 13 V-J signature model, with approximately 90% sensitivity and just over 81% specificity obtained in cross-validation and 80%/75% obtained in testing. Sample size was not statistically predetermined, and blinding of investigators to group allocation was not performed. Blood samples also contained most of the expanded thyroid clonotypes (frequency above 0.001), which suggests that blood repertoires may reflect thyroid immune responses.

This clonotype was recorded many times. The specificity of this receptor is unknown. Nothing much larger sits one base from this clone, and base qualities are not available. In the ophthalmopathy patients, disease was moderately to severely active, with a Clinical Activity Score of 3 or more, a NOSPECS grade of 4 or more, and a duration of less than 3 months. Patients with uncontrolled infections, other autoimmune diseases, pregnancy or lactation were excluded. Diagnoses were based on clinical symptoms, serum thyroxine and TRAb, thyroid ultrasound and orbital computed tomography. PBMCs were separated from roughly 10 ml of fresh peripheral blood using Ficoll-Paque density gradient centrifugation. Total RNA was extracted using Trizol reagent, and RNA quality was assessed on an Agilent 2100 Bioanalyzer. The TCR beta CDR3 regions were amplified from the RNA transcripts. For the first round of RT-PCR on the TCR CDR3, the HTBI primer set was used together with the Qiagen OneStep RT-PCR kit. The libraries were constructed in a second round of multiplex PCR and then size-selected and purified. Libraries were sequenced paired-end with 100 bp reads on an Illumina HiSeq2000. As for the original processing: SOAPnuke was used to process the raw data, removing reads that contained adapters or uncalled bases, had a mean Phred below 15, or lacked an exact match to the constant primer or identifier. COPE v1.2.5 was used to merge high-quality paired reads, and clonotypes were defined as unique nucleotide sequences. MiTCR v1.1 was used to align the clonotypes against IMGT TRBV, TRBD and TRBJ reference segments. Analysis was restricted to V-J combinations with a frequency above 0.0001, which covered roughly 99% of repertoires. The TCS score was defined as the ratio of F50 (clonal expansion) to E x V (chaos), calculated using BLOSUM62-based TCRdist between CDR3 peptides within each V-J. Welch's t-statistics and random forest reduced 514 V-J features to about 13, which were used in a naive Bayes classifier (R e1071). TCRdb reanalyzed the raw reads on its own, using fastp at Q25 for trimming and MiXCR for clone calling, and kept in-frame beta chains. For every CDR3 protein sequence, its rows merge into one entry that carries the most common genes and DNA. TCRdb, not the original authors, processed these V and J calls. In all, the sample holds about 600,000 distinct CDR3 sequences, and 13% to 15% of those were seen once. Of the sample, roughly 7% falls within the top ten clones.

The germline ends are 13 bases apart after V is trimmed by 6 bases and J by 5 bases. From the cysteine through the phenylalanine, the CDR3 covers 12 amino acids. Just the 36-base CDR3 DNA is kept, in frame starting at base 1. As encoded in the germline V gene (reference sequence), CDR1 is GTSNPN while CDR2 is SVGIG. Recombination joined TRBV30 with TRBJ1-1; TRBD1 might be the D gene, on 5 matching bases. The sample taken for sequencing was blood. The receptor was derived from a woman aged 18 to 35 with Graves' ophthalmopathy. The encoded CDR3 is CACCPRGTEAFF. Here is the DNA: TGTGCCTGTTGTCCCCGGGGGACTGAAGCTTTCTTT.